This T cell receptor beta chain was recovered during a study of T cell repertoires in cytomegalovirus infection. This clonotype was detected only once. The CDR3 has 13 amino acids. The V gene's germline CDR1 is DFQATT and CDR2 SNEGSKA (reference sequence). V was pared by 4 bases and J by 4 bases, with 14 bases between. TCRdb re-derived calls from the reads in MiXCR, one entry per CDR3 protein. The profile shows 150,000 to 200,000 distinct CDR3 sequences, 28% of them singletons. The sequencing sample was made of PBMCs. This TCR derives from a human donor in good health (CMV status not recorded). Some clones in this sample may be carry-over from other donors' samples. This chain links TRBV20-1 with TRBJ2-7; no definite D call. The CDR3, as DNA: TGCAGTGCTACGACCCACCTCGGGTACGAGCAGTACTTC. This sequence encodes CSATTHLGYEQYF.